These 28 T cell receptor beta chains were all obtained from the same sample, sequenced in a study of blood T cell repertoires in COVID-19. TCRdb's copy holds only in-frame clones and misses some; the assay was immunoSEQ multiplex PCR. This table holds 130,000 or so clones, roughly 82% found once. Material: peripheral blood. These receptors were obtained from a human donor in a cohort sampled during active COVID-19.

The rearrangement links TRBV6-5 to TRBJ1-3; D unresolved. The CDR3 has 12 residues. Trimming removed 6 bases from V and 2 bases from J, with 5 bases in between. Germline CDR1 MNHEY, CDR2 SVGAGI. DNA for the CDR3: TGTGCCAGCAGGGCCGCTGGAAACACCATATATTTT. Encoded protein: CASRAAGNTIYF.

The chain couples TRBV6-1 to TRBJ2-1; D is unresolved. Germline-derived CDR1 and CDR2 are MNHNS and SASEGT. Between the trimmed V and J ends, which lost 2 bases and 0 bases, there was a span of 8 bases. The CDR3 is 15 amino acids. As DNA, the CDR3 is TGTGCCAGCAGTGAATCAGTCAGCTCCTACAATGAGCAGTTCTTC. This encodes CASSESVSSYNEQFF.

A single count supports this clone. This chain uses TRBV10-1 with TRBJ2-7; TRBD1 might be the D (6 bases). Trimming left V 8 bases short and J 0 bases short, with 20 bases between. The length of the CDR3 is 16 residues. Germline CDR1 reads WNHNN; CDR2 reads SYGVQD (reference sequence). The CDR3 DNA follows: TGCGCCAGCTCATACCTCGGGACACACTTCTCCTACGAGCAGTACTTC. Protein: CASSYLGTHFSYEQYF.

This clone was observed a few times. The chain combines TRBV6-2 or TRBV6-3 with TRBJ2-7; 7 positions match TRBD2. V gave up 2 bases and J gave up 3 bases; unmatched junction bases: 16. Per germline, CDR1 MNHEY and CDR2 SVGEGT. The CDR3 is 18 residues long. CDR3 loop: CASSYPSELAVGGYEQYF. CDR3 DNA sequence: TGTGCCAGCAGTTACCCCTCGGAGCTAGCGGTTGGTGGCTACGAGCAGTACTTC.

Only one count was recorded for this clone. This same CDR3 is encoded by further DNA sequences in the sample. In nucleotides, the CDR3 is TGTGCCAGCAGCCAAGGCGGGGGGGCGGGGGCCAACGTCCTGACTTTC. Protein product: CASSQGGGAGANVLTF. The chain uses TRBV4-2 and TRBJ2-6, with TRBD2 identical over 9 bases. The CDR3 runs to 16 residues. Germline V gene data show CDR1 as LGHNA and CDR2 as YNFKEQ. V dropped 1 base and J dropped 4; count of bases not matched to a gene: 2.

The chain links TRBV5-6 to TRBJ2-1; D call uncertain. This CDR3 has 12 residues. The V end lost 4 bases, the J end lost 9 bases, and 11 bases lay between the germline ends. Germline lookup yields CDR1 SGHDT and CDR2 YYEEEE. The CDR3 loop is CASSIGAGEQFF. In DNA, the CDR3 is TGTGCCAGCAGCATTGGTGCCGGTGAGCAGTTCTTC.

The V and J genes are TRBV6-4 and TRBJ2-2; D ambiguous. V lost 8 bases and J lost 0, with 10 bases in between. Germline V lookup: CDR1 MRHNA, CDR2 SNTAGT. This CDR3 contains 14 residues. CDR3: CASRPGANTGELFF. Written as DNA, the CDR3 is TGTGCCAGCCGTCCAGGCGCGAACACCGGGGAGCTGTTTTTT.

This clone was observed at least ten times. This rearrangement joins TRBV29-1 to TRBJ2-7, with 11 bases that match TRBD1. V shed 5 bases, J shed 2 bases, and the junction held 5 bases outside the gene matches. The CDR3 sequence is 14 residues long. Per germline, CDR1 SQVTM and CDR2 ANQGSEA. This CDR3 reads CSVTGTGGAYEQYF. CDR3 DNA sequence: TGCAGCGTTACCGGGACAGGGGGTGCCTACGAGCAGTACTTC.

Notes on this clone: Other DNA sequences from this sample encode an identical CDR3 as well. The chain links TRBV10-1 to TRBJ2-7; TRBD1 matches 10 bases. Germline V gene data show CDR1 as WNHNN and CDR2 as SYGVQD (reference sequence). After removal of 2 bases from V and 5 bases from J, the junction contained 6 bases not matched to a gene. The CDR3 extends over 15 amino acids. The CDR3 loop is CASSEGQGVRNEQYF. The CDR3 coding sequence is TGCGCCAGCAGTGAGGGACAGGGGGTGAGGAACGAGCAGTACTTC.

The chain joins TRBV6-5 to TRBJ2-3; 7 bases line up with TRBD2. The J segment lost 2 bases and the V segment lost 6 bases, leaving 8 bases of the junction unmatched. The CDR3 is 15 amino acids. Germline-derived CDR1 and CDR2 are MNHEY and SVGAGI. The CDR3, as DNA: TGTGCCAGCAGCGACGGGGGGTCTTTCACAGATACGCAGTATTTT. Protein product: CASSDGGSFTDTQYF.

J is TRBJ2-2 and V is TRBV10-3, with 8 bases fitting TRBD1. Germline lookup yields CDR1 ENHRY and CDR2 SYGVKD. The J segment lost 8 bases and the V segment lost 10 bases, leaving 6 bases of the junction unmatched. This CDR3 is built from 12 residues. As DNA, the CDR3 is TGTGCCACCTTGGACAGGGCTGGGGAGCTGTTTTTT. Translating it yields CATLDRAGELFF.

The genes are TRBV13 and TRBJ1-3, with D hard to call. The germline V gene encodes CDR1 PRHDT and CDR2 FYEKMQ (reference sequence). Trimming left V 2 bases short and J 4 bases short, with 9 bases between. The CDR3 has 14 amino acids. CDR3 bases: TGTGCCAGCAGCTTACGGGATTCGGGAAACACCATATATTTT. Residues: CASSLRDSGNTIYF.

The chain joins TRBV20-1 to TRBJ2-3; 8 bases match TRBD2. This CDR3 contains 14 residues. Looked up from germline, CDR1 is DFQATT and CDR2 is SNEGSKA (reference sequence). Trimming took 3 bases from V and 6 from J; bases not matched to a gene: 8. CDR3 residues: CSASKGTSADTQYF. DNA of the CDR3: TGCAGTGCTAGTAAAGGGACTAGTGCTGATACGCAGTATTTT.

The rearrangement uses TRBV19 and TRBJ1-2, with TRBD1 identical over 8 bases. The V gene's germline CDR1 is LNHDA and CDR2 SQIVND (reference sequence). This CDR3 is 14 amino acids long. Germline trimming cut 7 bases from V and 7 bases from J; bases unmatched to any gene: 11. The chain's CDR3 is CASTPTGVQRGYTF. Here the CDR3 DNA reads TGTGCCAGTACCCCGACAGGGGTGCAGCGTGGCTACACCTTC.

CDR3 residues: CASSPNPQETQYF. The CDR3 DNA follows: TGCGCCAGCAGCCCAAATCCCCAAGAGACCCAGTACTTC. The chain is built from TRBV4-3 and TRBJ2-5; the D is unclear. V was clipped by 4 bases and J by 1 base, with 7 bases between them. The length of the CDR3 is 13 residues. Germline lookup yields CDR1 LGHNA and CDR2 YSLEER.

This clone was counted between two and nine times. This chain joins TRBV29-1 and TRBJ1-5; 7 bases map to TRBD1. Looked up from germline, CDR1 is SQVTM and CDR2 is ANQGSEA. CDR3 length: 13 residues. With V trimmed by 7 bases and J by 0 bases, 3 bases remained unmatched. Written as DNA, the CDR3 is TGCAGCGCCAAGGGGGCTAGCAATCAGCCCCAGCATTTT. Its translation is CSAKGASNQPQHF.

The rearrangement links TRBV6-6 to TRBJ2-1; 9 nucleotides line up with TRBD2. Trimming cost V 5 bases and J 5 bases; bases outside gene matches: 10. The germline V gene encodes CDR1 MNHNY and CDR2 SVGAGI (reference sequence). The CDR3 consists of 16 residues. The CDR3 reads CASSQKRGVLDNEQFF. For the CDR3, the DNA is TGTGCCAGCAGTCAAAAGCGGGGGGTCCTAGACAATGAGCAGTTCTTC.

This clone occurred once. In the same sample, other DNA sequences code for this CDR3. The rearrangement joins TRBV6-5 to TRBJ2-5, with 7 bases lining up with TRBD2. The germline V gene encodes CDR1 MNHEY and CDR2 SVGAGI. V shed 0 bases and J 4 bases; nucleotides not matched to a gene: 5. CDR3 length: 15 amino acids. The CDR3 reads CASSYSGGRRETQYF. The CDR3 nucleotides are TGTGCCAGCAGTTACTCGGGGGGGAGGAGAGAGACCCAGTACTTC.

The chain carries TRBV2 and TRBJ1-6, with D perhaps TRBD1 (6 bases). The CDR3 runs 13 residues. Germline lookup yields CDR1 SNHLY and CDR2 FYNNEI. Trimming took 8 bases from V and 8 from J, leaving 13 bases between them. The CDR3: CASVGGAYSPLHF. In DNA form, the CDR3 reads TGTGCCAGCGTCGGGGGGGCGTATTCACCCCTCCACTTT.

The chain carries TRBV5-6 and TRBJ1-1; D is uncertain. The CDR3 spans 14 residues. Germline CDR1 and CDR2: SGHDT and YYEEEE. V lost 2 bases and J 3 bases, leaving 11 bases between the germline ends. CDR3 DNA sequence: TGTGCCAGCAGCTTTTATGCGGCGGACACTGAAGCTTTCTTT. Its protein is CASSFYAADTEAFF.

This clone appeared a few times. The rearrangement joins TRBV5-1 to TRBJ1-6; D unresolved. V lost 2 bases to trimming and J lost 8 bases, with 8 bases between them. Germline CDR1 and CDR2: SGHRS and YFSETQ. The length of the CDR3 is 13 residues. The CDR3 region is CASSLERDSPLHF. The CDR3 nucleotides read TGCGCCAGCAGCTTAGAGAGGGATTCACCCCTCCACTTT. Full variable domain (outside the CDR3, taken from reference TRBV5-1 and TRBJ1-6): KAGVTQTPRYLIKTRGQQVTLSCSPISGHRSVSWYQQTPGQGLQFLFEYFSETQRNKGNFPGRFSGRQFSNSRSEMNVSTLELGDSALYLCASSLERDSPLHFGNGTRLTVT.

The V gene is TRBV5-1, the J gene TRBJ2-2; TRBD1 might be the D (6 bases). The V gene's germline CDR1 is SGHRS and CDR2 YFSETQ. The CDR3 has 14 amino acids. Trimming stripped 0 bases from V and 7 bases from J, with 10 bases between. This CDR3 reads CASSLENRDGELFF. DNA for the CDR3: TGCGCCAGCAGCTTGGAGAACAGGGACGGGGAGCTGTTTTTT.

The CDR3 region is CASSQRVAGCFSYNEQFF. CDR3 DNA: TGTGCCAGCAGCCAGAGGGTAGCGGGGTGCTTCTCCTACAATGAGCAGTTCTTC. The gene calls are TRBV3-1 (or the pseudogene TRBV3-2) and TRBJ2-1, with 8 bases fitting TRBD2. V lost 3 bases, J lost 0 bases, and 10 bases stayed unmatched. Germline CDR1 and CDR2: LGHDT and YNNKEL (reference sequence). The CDR3 runs 18 residues.

J is TRBJ2-1 and V is TRBV11-2; 14 bases are shared with TRBD2. J lost 6 bases, V lost 5 bases, and 6 bases had no gene match. CDR1 is SGHAT, CDR2 FQNNGV, per germline. The CDR3 contains 16 residues. The CDR3 protein is CASSARLAGGPNEQFF. CDR3 in DNA: TGTGCCAGCAGCGCCCGACTAGCGGGGGGGCCCAATGAGCAGTTCTTC. Filled out from reference TRBV11-2 and TRBJ2-1, the complete variable domain reads EAGVAQSPRYKIIEKRQSVAFWCNPISGHATLYWYQQILGQGPKLLIQFQNNGVVDDSQLPKDRFSAERLKGVDSTLKIQPAKLEDSAVYLCASSARLAGGPNEQFFGPGTRLTVL.

The rearrangement links TRBV18 to TRBJ1-2; TRBD1 aligns across 8 bases. V trimming: 3 bases; J trimming: 7 bases; junction bases outside the gene matches: 4. The CDR3 has 13 residues. Per the germline V gene, CDR1 is KGHSH and CDR2 is LQKENI. The CDR3 DNA sequence: TGTGCCAGCTCACCCCCCAGGGGGCTTGGCTACACCTTC. This sequence encodes CASSPPRGLGYTF.

In DNA, the CDR3 is TGTGCCAGCAGCACCGGCGGGGAGCTGTTTTTT. This gives the protein CASSTGGELFF. The chain links TRBV7-9 to TRBJ2-2; D gene unclear. The V end was cut by 5 bases, the J end by 7 bases, with 5 bases between. The germline CDR1 and CDR2 sequences are SEHNR and FQNEAQ (reference sequence). The CDR3 loop spans 11 amino acids.

The CDR3 DNA is TGTGCCAGCAGCCGAACAGGGGACGGCACAGATACGCAGTATTTT. Translation gives CASSRTGDGTDTQYF. This chain links TRBV11-3 with TRBJ2-3, with TRBD1 matching over 7 bases. Germline-derived CDR1 and CDR2 are SGHNT and YENEEA. Trimming at V came to 5 bases and at J to 1 base, leaving 6 bases not matched to a gene. This CDR3 spans 15 amino acids.

The chain couples TRBV19 to TRBJ2-2, with D possibly TRBD1 on 5 matching bases. Trimming stripped 6 bases from V and 5 bases from J, with 13 bases between. CDR1 is LNHDA, CDR2 SQIVND, per germline (reference sequence). This CDR3 is 14 amino acids long. Here the CDR3 DNA reads TGTGCCAGTAGGAATTACAGGCGGACCGGGGAGCTGTTTTTT. Translation gives CASRNYRRTGELFF.